This paragraph covers one T cell receptor beta chain sequence. Its specificity is unknown. The CDR3 is made up of 13 amino acids. Germline loops: CDR1 LNHDA, CDR2 SQIVND (reference sequence). With 4 bases removed from V and 7 bases from J, the gap between germline ends came to 14 bases. TCRdb independently ran MiXCR on the RT-PCR reads; one entry per CDR3 protein. The repertoire includes 610,000 or so distinct CDR3 sequences, 11% to 15% of them detected once, and over 8.5% sits in the top ten. This sample was taken from a study of response to subunit inactivated influenza vaccine. The study, taken as a whole, reports: It was suggested by the authors that few new T cells are recruited by each seasonal influenza vaccination.

The starting material was PBMCs from blood, obtained about 11 days after vaccination. This clonotype originated in a man between 45 and 60 years old who received an inactivated influenza vaccine. The gene calls are TRBV19 and TRBJ2-7; D perhaps matches TRBD2 (5 bases). CDR3 nucleotide sequence: TGTGCCAGTAGTAGGTGGCTAGCTGAAGAGCAGTACTTC. Protein product: CASSRWLAEEQYF.